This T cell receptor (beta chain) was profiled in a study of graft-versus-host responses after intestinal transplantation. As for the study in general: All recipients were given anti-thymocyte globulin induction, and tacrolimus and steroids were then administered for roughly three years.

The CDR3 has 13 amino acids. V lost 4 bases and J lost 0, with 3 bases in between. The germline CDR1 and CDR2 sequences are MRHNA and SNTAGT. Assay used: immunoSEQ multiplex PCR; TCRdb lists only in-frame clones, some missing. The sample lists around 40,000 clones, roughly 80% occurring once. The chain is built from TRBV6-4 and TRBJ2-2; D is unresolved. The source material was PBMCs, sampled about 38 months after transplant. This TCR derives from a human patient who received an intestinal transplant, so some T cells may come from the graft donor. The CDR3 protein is CASSGSNTGELFF. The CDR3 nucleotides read TGTGCCAGCAGTGGGTCGAACACCGGGGAGCTGTTTTTT.